This T cell receptor (beta chain) was sequenced during a study of blood T cells in healthy people across ages. Study as a whole: Researchers report that template switching captured about one barcoded beta molecule per two T cells. General study results and limits: TCR beta diversity per million T cells fell roughly linearly with age. Strong correlation linked observed beta diversity and percent naive T cells.

This clonotype is a singleton in its sample. Its target is unknown. A second PCR of 7 to 11 cycles used a sample-barcoded 5' primer and a J-beta primer mix. TCRdb used MiXCR to reprocess the 5' RACE reads, holding one entry per CDR3 protein. The data hold about 1.4 million distinct CDR3 sequences, with 45% to 70% observed a single time. CDR3 length: 14 amino acids. The V gene's germline CDR1 is SEHNR and CDR2 FQNEAQ (reference sequence). Trimming pared 2 bases from V and 0 bases from J, leaving 7 bases between. Per sample, a minimum of 7 million PBMCs were isolated. The receptor was isolated from a young man in good health. The rearrangement links TRBV7-9 to TRBJ1-1; tentative D call: TRBD1 (6 bases). Sequencing used blood. CDR3 amino acids: CASSLHRVNTEAFF. The CDR3 DNA reads TGTGCCAGCAGCTTACACAGGGTGAACACTGAAGCTTTCTTT.